This TCR beta chain was recovered during a study of blood T cells in healthy people across ages. General observations from the study: Naive and antigen-experienced cells could not be conclusively compared, given unsorted PBMCs.

Alongside a J-beta primer mix, a sample-barcoded 5' primer served in a second PCR lasting about 7 to 12 cycles. TCRdb reprocessed the 5' RACE reads with MiXCR, giving one entry per CDR3 protein. In the table there are fewer than 900,000 distinct CDR3 sequences, approximately 39% of which are singletons. Trimming removed 6 bases from V and 0 bases from J, with 13 bases in between. Per the germline V gene, CDR1 is LGHNT and CDR2 is FRNRAP. The CDR3 sequence is 15 residues long. This clonotype came up a few times. Its specificity is not known. V usage is TRBV12-5 and J usage is TRBJ2-3; TRBD1 or TRBD2 may be the D gene (5 bases each). Sequencing was performed on blood. The sequence came from a woman in her sixties or seventies in good health. For the CDR3, the DNA is TGTGCTAGTGGATCCGGGACGGTCAGCACAGATACGCAGTATTTT. Translated, it gives CASGSGTVSTDTQYF.